Described below is a single T cell receptor beta chain sequence and its context. Its antigen remains unidentified. The data are from a study of Ad26.COV2.S vaccination and SARS-CoV-2 variants. Across the whole study: Participants got Ad26.COV2.S intramuscularly, once or twice 56 days apart. General observations from the study: In TCR breadth and depth analyses, total T cell responses may have been underestimated. Non-spike TCR breadth was similar in vaccine and placebo recipients.

Treatment here: some 20 received Ad26.COV2.S at low or high dose, single or two shots; 5 received placebo; per-sample allocation not given. The investigators took samples on day 63 after the first vaccine or placebo injection. Produced via immunoSEQ multiplex PCR; TCRdb's table is partial and in-frame only. The sample lists about 680,000 clones; roughly 90% were seen once. The sample consisted of peripheral blood, taken in a trial of Ad26.COV2.S vaccine versus placebo. The TCR comes from a person aged 18-65 years who received the Ad26.COV2.S COVID-19 vaccine or a placebo.

CDR3 nucleotide sequence: TGTGCCAGCAGCCAAGGGGACAGCGGAGATACGCAGTATTTT. Translation: CASSQGDSGDTQYF. The genes are TRBV4-2 and TRBJ2-3; 7 nucleotides agree with TRBD1. V shed 1 base and J 5 bases; nucleotides not matched to a gene: 3. This CDR3 spans 14 amino acids. The germline CDR1 and CDR2 sequences are LGHNA and YNFKEQ.